This T cell receptor (beta chain) was captured by sequencing in a study of T-cell memory formation after mild COVID-19. Study conclusions and caveats: Second-wave clones with a day 37 peak had unconfirmed SARS-CoV-2 specificity. While clones contracting from day 15 to 85 were balanced between CD4 and CD8, later expanders leaned CD4+. Clones which contracted sat mainly in CM and EM if CD4+, and in EMRA if CD8+.

V was pared by 2 bases and J by 0 bases, with 5 bases between. The CDR3 sequence is 14 residues long. The 5'RACE method, run with constant-segment primers, produced TCR alpha and TCR beta cDNA libraries (carrying sample barcodes and UMIs). One entry per CDR3 protein results from TCRdb running MiXCR on the 5' RACE reads. The sample has roughly 40,000 distinct CDR3 sequences, around 6.1% seen once. Many counts were recorded for this clonotype. Its antigen is still unknown. The TCR comes from an adult who had mild COVID-19 (a few samples of this study predate the infection). Cell type and time point are not known. Sequenced input: PBMCs or a T cell subset sorted from them (not recorded which). The V gene is TRBV12-3 or TRBV12-4, the J gene TRBJ1-5; unclear D gene. In DNA form, the CDR3 reads TGTGCCAGCAGTTTAAGGAGTAGCAATCAGCCCCAGCATTTT. Protein product: CASSLRSSNQPQHF.